The sequence of this T cell receptor beta chain was determined in a study of T cells after yellow fever vaccination. TCRdb reprocessed the 5' RACE reads with MiXCR, giving one entry per CDR3 protein. The repertoire includes tens of thousands of distinct CDR3 sequences, over 7.5% of them detected once, and around 45% sits in the top ten. The TCR originated in a man aged 25-45 years who received the YFV17D yellow fever vaccine. Here the sequenced sample was CD8+ T cells sorted from PBMCs, taken on the day of the yellow fever booster vaccination.

The DNA for the CDR3 is TGTGCCAGCAGTTACCAGTCCTACAATGAGCAGTTCTTC. Residues: CASSYQSYNEQFF. The chain has TRBV6-2 or TRBV6-3 and TRBJ2-1; no definite D call. Trimming took off 2 bases at V and 1 base at J, with 3 bases between the two ends. CDR3 size: 13 residues. The germline V gene has CDR1 MNHEY and CDR2 SVGEGT.